This T cell receptor beta chain came from a study of PD-L1 blockade in urothelial cancer. This table comes from immunoSEQ multiplex PCR, and its TCRdb copy is limited to in-frame clones, with some not included. The sample consists of some 75,000 clones, less than 95% of them appearing once. Time point: peripheral blood 6 weeks after treatment start. CDR3 length equals 14 residues. The junction had 7 bases not matched to a gene; V was cut back by 4 bases and J by 5 bases. Germline-derived CDR1 and CDR2 are WNHNN and SYGVQD (reference sequence). The V gene is TRBV10-1, the J gene TRBJ2-7, with 8 bases aligning to TRBD1. This material consisted of PBMCs, taken around atezolizumab (anti-PD-L1) treatment. This clonotype originated in a woman aged 80 or over with urothelial cancer. The CDR3 nucleotides are TGCGCCAGCAGTGTGGCAGGGGGCATGAACGAGCAGTACTTC. Protein sequence: CASSVAGGMNEQYF.